This entry lists 30 T cell receptor beta chains sequenced from one sample in a study of CXCR3-negative and CXCR3-positive naive CD8 T cells. Study results and limitations: CXCR3-positive naive cells carried more hydrophobic TRB CDR3s than CXCR3-negative naive cells did.

Antigens of these TCRs are unknown. Libraries were UMI-labeled 5' RACE TRB cDNA. TCRdb re-called the 5' RACE reads and gives one entry per CDR3 protein, without DNA. The sample yields 150,000 to 180,000 distinct CDR3 sequences, of which the top ten take up under 0.5%. The sample was naive CXCR3+ CD8+ T cells from blood. Subset indicated: CD45RO-CCR7+CD27+CD95- naive CD8+ T cells expressing CXCR3 (TNR3+). These receptors came from a human donor in good health. Some clones in this sample may be carry-over from other donors' samples.

The gene calls are TRBV5-4 and TRBJ2-5. Germline V CDR1 and CDR2: SGHNT, YYREEE (reference sequence). CDR3 length: 13 amino acids. CDR3 sequence: CASSLEVPETQYF.

The chain employs TRBV12-3 or TRBV12-4 and TRBJ1-5; no DNA is available, so the TRBD1 call from TCRdb remains unchecked. The CDR3 runs to 15 residues. The CDR3 reads CASSTGTGDNQPQHF.

The genes are TRBV6-6 and TRBJ2-3; no DNA is available, so the TRBD2 call from TCRdb remains unchecked. The CDR3 is 20 residues long. Germline V gene lookup returns CDR1 MNHNY and CDR2 SVGAGI (reference sequence). This CDR3 is CASSYSRARASSEGVDTQYF.

V and J are TRBV5-1 and TRBJ2-3; the TRBD1 assignment by TCRdb is unverifiable without DNA. The germline V gene has CDR1 SGHRS and CDR2 YFSETQ. The CDR3 length is 16 residues. CDR3 in amino acids: CASSLFPVNGTDTQYF.

The gene calls are TRBV29-1 and TRBJ2-7; TCRdb's assignment of TRBD2 cannot be checked, as there is no DNA. Germline V gene data show CDR1 as SQVTM and CDR2 as ANQGSEA. The CDR3 is 14 residues long. The CDR3 here is CSVEEPGREGEQYF.

V usage is TRBV4-1 and J usage is TRBJ2-2; there is no DNA to check the TCRdb D call of TRBD2. CDR3 size: 17 residues. Germline-derived CDR1 and CDR2 are MGHRA and YSYEKL. The CDR3 protein is CASSQESVLPYTGELFF.

The gene calls are TRBV7-9 and TRBJ1-2; TCRdb names TRBD1, which stays unverified in the absence of DNA. This CDR3 region has 16 residues. Germline CDR1 SEHNR, CDR2 FQNEAQ (reference sequence). The CDR3 spells CASRPLRGPINYGYTF.

The rearrangement joins TRBV29-1 to TRBJ2-7. This CDR3 comprises 14 residues. Germline assignment: CDR1 SQVTM and CDR2 ANQGSEA. The CDR3 protein is CSVCSRTGPYEQYF.

The chain uses TRBV12-3 or TRBV12-4 and TRBJ2-1; the D gene TCRdb calls, TRBD1, cannot be checked with no DNA. CDR3 length: 12 residues. The CDR3 protein is CASSQPGPEQFF.

The V and J genes are TRBV29-1 and TRBJ2-1. This CDR3 has 12 amino acids. Germline V gives CDR1 SQVTM, CDR2 ANQGSEA. CDR3 loop: CSVEVGLNEQFF.

The J gene is TRBJ2-3, the V gene TRBV12-3 or TRBV12-4; without DNA, the TCRdb call of TRBD2 cannot be checked. This CDR3 spans 15 amino acids. CDR3 sequence reads: CASSASGRPADTQYF.

The rearrangement links TRBV20-1 to TRBJ2-1. The length of the CDR3 is 16 residues. Per the germline V gene, CDR1 is DFQATT and CDR2 is SNEGSKA (reference sequence). The CDR3 loop is CSARDISFVSYNEQLF.

This chain links TRBV13 with TRBJ2-7; TCRdb indicates TRBD1, and absent DNA this call remains unverified. Looked up from germline, CDR1 is PRHDT and CDR2 is FYEKMQ (reference sequence). The CDR3 length is 16 residues. CDR3 in amino acids: CASSLNLGTATYEQYF.

The genes are TRBV7-2 and TRBJ2-5; as DNA is missing, the TRBD2 call by TCRdb cannot be tested. This CDR3 is 16 amino acids long. Germline loops: CDR1 SGHTA, CDR2 FQGNSA. This CDR3 is CASNPPGLARGETQYF. Full variable domain (missing parts from reference TRBV7-2 and TRBJ2-5): GAGVSQSPSNKVTEKGKDVELRCDPISGHTALYWYRQSLGQGLEFLIYFQGNSAPDKSGLPSDRFSAERTGGSVSTLTIQRTQQEDSAVYLCASNPPGLARGETQYFGPGTRLLVL.

The chain couples TRBV15 to TRBJ2-1; TCRdb picks TRBD1, but there is no DNA to check that call. Germline CDR1 LNHNV, CDR2 YYDKDF (reference sequence). The CDR3 is 15 residues long. The CDR3 sequence is CATSITGTEYNEQFF.

V and J are TRBV7-9 and TRBJ2-7; TCRdb names TRBD1, which stays unverified in the absence of DNA. The CDR3 is 13 amino acids. Germline CDR1 is SEHNR and CDR2 is FQNEAQ (reference sequence). CDR3 in amino acids: CASSPGHSYEQYF. The full variable domain, rest sourced from reference TRBV7-9 and TRBJ2-7, is DTGVSQNPRHKITKRGQNVTFRCDPISEHNRLYWYRQTLGQGPEFLTYFQNEAQLEKSRLLSDRFSAERPKGSFSTLEIQRTEQGDSAMYLCASSPGHSYEQYFGPGTRLTVT.

This sequence joins TRBV6-5 and TRBJ2-2; as DNA is missing, the TRBD1 call by TCRdb cannot be tested. This CDR3 region has 16 residues. Germline V gene sequence: CDR1 MNHEY, CDR2 SVGAGI. CDR3 sequence reads: CASSYSPTGKVGELFF.

The rearrangement links TRBV7-6 to TRBJ2-3; TCRdb gives TRBD2 as the D gene, but with no DNA this cannot be confirmed. Germline V gene sequence: CDR1 SGHVS, CDR2 FNYEAQ. The CDR3 covers 15 residues. The CDR3 sequence is CASSLLARERDTQYF. Full variable domain (rest looked up from reference TRBV7-6 and TRBJ2-3): GAGVSQSPRYKVTKRGQDVALRCDPISGHVSLYWYRQALGQGPEFLTYFNYEAQQDKSGLPNDRFSAERPEGSISTLTIQRTEQRDSAMYRCASSLLARERDTQYFGPGTRLTVL.

The gene calls are TRBV12-3 or TRBV12-4 and TRBJ2-1. The CDR3 is made up of 11 amino acids. This CDR3 reads CASSFLREQFF.

The V gene is TRBV28, the J gene TRBJ2-7; lacking DNA, the TRBD2 call made by TCRdb goes unchecked. This CDR3 is 13 amino acids long. CDR1 and CDR2 (germline): MDHEN, SYDVKM. The CDR3 sequence: CASSLTRNYEQYF.

V is TRBV14 and J is TRBJ1-6; TCRdb indicates TRBD1, and absent DNA this call remains unverified. CDR3 length: 14 amino acids. Germline assignment: CDR1 SGHDN and CDR2 FVKESK. The CDR3: CASSNWTGRSPLHF.

The V call is TRBV21-1, the J call TRBJ2-2; TCRdb selects TRBD1, and the lack of DNA leaves this call unchecked. TRBV21-1 counts as a pseudogene. This CDR3 has 16 amino acids. The CDR3 loop is CASRLLRVGVPGELFF.

The genes are TRBV28 and TRBJ2-7; TCRdb's assignment of TRBD1 cannot be checked, as there is no DNA. Germline V gene lookup returns CDR1 MDHEN and CDR2 SYDVKM. The CDR3 length is 13 residues. The CDR3 loop is CAATTGGSYEQYF.

This CDR3 reads CASSLEASGNANEQFF. This chain links TRBV7-6 with TRBJ2-1; there is no DNA to check the TCRdb D call of TRBD2. The CDR3 length is 16 residues. Germline assignment: CDR1 SGHVS and CDR2 FNYEAQ.

The CDR3 sequence is CASSSGRSEQYF. V gene TRBV5-1 combines with J gene TRBJ2-7. The CDR3 is made up of 12 amino acids. Germline V gives CDR1 SGHRS, CDR2 YFSETQ.

The chain links TRBV5-5 to TRBJ2-7; TCRdb proposes TRBD1, but this gene call is untestable without DNA. CDR3 length: 14 amino acids. Germline V gene lookup returns CDR1 SGHKS and CDR2 YYEKEE (reference sequence). The CDR3: CASSAGQTRYEQYF. The full variable domain, rest sourced from reference TRBV5-5 and TRBJ2-7, is DAGVTQSPTHLIKTRGQQVTLRCSPISGHKSVSWYQQVLGQGPQFIFQYYEKEERGRGNFPDRFSARQFPNYSSELNVNALLLGDSALYLCASSAGQTRYEQYFGPGTRLTVT.

This chain uses TRBV29-1 with TRBJ2-1; TCRdb calls TRBD1, which cannot be checked without DNA. The CDR3 is 13 amino acids. Germline V gene data show CDR1 as SQVTM and CDR2 as ANQGSEA. The CDR3: CSVEDTRGDEQFF.

The V gene is TRBV20-1, the J gene TRBJ2-5; TCRdb picks TRBD1, but there is no DNA to check that call. This CDR3 contains 13 residues. Germline CDR1 and CDR2: DFQATT and SNEGSKA (reference sequence). This chain's CDR3 is CSAFDRVEETQYF.

The chain joins TRBV7-9 to TRBJ2-1; TCRdb names TRBD1, which stays unverified in the absence of DNA. From germline, CDR1 is SEHNR and CDR2 FQNEAQ (reference sequence). The CDR3 totals 14 residues. CDR3 amino acids: CASSHDWGENEQFF.

The chain carries TRBV29-1 and TRBJ1-5; absent DNA, TCRdb's TRBD1 call cannot be checked. The germline V gene has CDR1 SQVTM and CDR2 ANQGSEA. The CDR3 extends over 13 amino acids. This CDR3 is CSVGGHLNQPQHF. Filled out from reference TRBV29-1 and TRBJ1-5, the complete variable domain reads SAVISQKPSRDICQRGTSLTIQCQVDSQVTMMFWYRQQPGQSLTLIATANQGSEATYESGFVIDKFPISRPNLTFSTLTVSNMSPEDSSIYLCSVGGHLNQPQHFGDGTRLSIL.